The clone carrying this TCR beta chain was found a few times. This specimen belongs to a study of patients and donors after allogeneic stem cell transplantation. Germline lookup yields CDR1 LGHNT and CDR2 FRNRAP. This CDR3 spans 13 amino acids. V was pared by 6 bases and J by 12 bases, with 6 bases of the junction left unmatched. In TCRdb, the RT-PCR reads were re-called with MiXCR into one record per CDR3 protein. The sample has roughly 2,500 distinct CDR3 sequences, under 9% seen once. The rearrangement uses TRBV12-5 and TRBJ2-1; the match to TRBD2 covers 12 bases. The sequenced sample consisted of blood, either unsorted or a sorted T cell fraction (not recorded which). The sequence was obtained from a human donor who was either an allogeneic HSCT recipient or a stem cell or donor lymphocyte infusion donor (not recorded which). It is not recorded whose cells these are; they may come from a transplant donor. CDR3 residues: CASGTSGRRVQFF. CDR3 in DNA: TGTGCTAGTGGAACTAGCGGGAGGCGAGTGCAGTTCTTC.